These 26 T cell receptor beta chains were all obtained from the same sample, sequenced in a study of T cell changes during pregnancy in multiple sclerosis. The method was immunoSEQ multiplex PCR; TCRdb's version includes in-frame clones alone and lacks a portion of them. The table lists approximately 65,000 clones, about 90% of them singletons. The input for sequencing was peripheral blood, taken in the third trimester of pregnancy. The receptors were sampled from a female donor in good health, enrolled as a control in a pregnancy study.

The chain has TRBV27 and TRBJ1-3; the D is unclear. The V end lost 4 bases, the J end lost 4 bases, and 14 bases lay between the germline ends. The CDR3 is made up of 15 amino acids. Germline assignment: CDR1 MNHEY and CDR2 SMNVEV (reference sequence). The CDR3 DNA sequence: TGTGCCAGCAGTTCCGGGGTCCCCCTCGGAAACACCATATATTTT. Its translation is CASSSGVPLGNTIYF.

The table lists this clone with a count of one. V is TRBV4-3 and J is TRBJ1-6; 8 bases line up with TRBD1. V lost 0 bases, J lost 9 bases, and 7 bases stayed unmatched. This CDR3 has 16 amino acids. Germline CDR1 reads LGHNA; CDR2 reads YSLEER. The chain's CDR3 is CASSQDRTGTGSPLHF. CDR3 nucleotide sequence: TGCGCCAGCAGCCAAGATCGGACAGGGACCGGTTCACCCCTCCACTTT.

The chain joins TRBV5-1 to TRBJ1-4; unclear D gene. Trimming cost V 2 bases and J 6 bases, with 8 bases left between them. Germline V gives CDR1 SGHRS, CDR2 YFSETQ. CDR3 length equals 13 residues. This CDR3 reads CASSLEAHEKLFF. In nucleotides, the CDR3 is TGCGCCAGCAGCTTAGAGGCCCATGAAAAACTGTTTTTT.

V and J are TRBV7-8 and TRBJ2-7; TRBD1 agrees at 8 bases. The CDR3 has 15 amino acids. V shed 5 bases, J shed 2 bases, and the junction held 8 bases outside the gene matches. The V gene's germline CDR1 is SGHVS and CDR2 FQNEAQ. Written as DNA, the CDR3 is TGTGCCAGCAGCCCGGGACAGGTGCCGGCCTACGAGCAGTACTTC. The encoded protein is CASSPGQVPAYEQYF. Full variable domain (rest looked up from reference TRBV7-8 and TRBJ2-7): GAGVSQSPRYKVAKRGQDVALRCDPISGHVSLFWYQQALGQGPEFLTYFQNEAQLDKSGLPSDRFFAERPEGSVSTLKIQRTQQEDSAVYLCASSPGQVPAYEQYFGPGTRLTVT.

The gene calls are TRBV7-9 and TRBJ2-1, with TRBD2 identical over 7 bases. CDR1 and CDR2 (germline): SEHNR, FQNEAQ (reference sequence). The CDR3 extends over 15 amino acids. Trimming took 6 bases from V and 2 from J; bases not matched to a gene: 7. CDR3 region: CASRPRGEPYNEQFF. The CDR3 DNA reads TGTGCCAGCAGACCCCGGGGGGAACCCTACAATGAGCAGTTCTTC. The full variable domain, with the rest looked up from reference TRBV7-9 and TRBJ2-1, is DTGVSQNPRHKITKRGQNVTFRCDPISEHNRLYWYRQTLGQGPEFLTYFQNEAQLEKSRLLSDRFSAERPKGSFSTLEIQRTEQGDSAMYLCASRPRGEPYNEQFFGPGTRLTVL.

The chain combines TRBV19 with TRBJ1-5; D might be TRBD1 (5 bases). V shed 1 base and J shed 7 bases, with 11 bases lying between them. The CDR3 has 14 amino acids. Per the germline V gene, CDR1 is LNHDA and CDR2 is SQIVND (reference sequence). CDR3 in DNA: TGTGCCAGTAGTATAGTCCGGGGGGACCAGCCCCAGCATTTT. It translates to CASSIVRGDQPQHF.

The chain uses TRBV6-4 and TRBJ2-1, with TRBD2 identical over 8 bases. V lost 2 bases, J lost 4 bases, and 7 bases stayed unmatched. Germline assignment: CDR1 MRHNA and CDR2 SNTAGT. The CDR3 consists of 16 residues. CDR3 region: CASSDHSGEGYNEQFF. As DNA, the CDR3 is TGTGCCAGCAGTGACCATAGCGGGGAGGGGTACAATGAGCAGTTCTTC.

The chain combines TRBV5-7 with TRBJ1-4; 11 bases align to TRBD1. TRBV5-7 is recorded as an ORF, its role being uncertain. The V segment lost 6 bases and the J segment 8 bases; nucleotides outside the gene matches: 6. The CDR3 runs to 14 residues. CDR3 region: CASNAGQGDEKLFF. The CDR3 DNA reads TGTGCCAGCAACGCGGGACAGGGGGACGAAAAACTGTTTTTT.

The V call is TRBV19, the J call TRBJ1-5; D not certain. Trimming removed 7 bases from V and 1 base from J, with 8 bases in between. Per the germline V gene, CDR1 is LNHDA and CDR2 is SQIVND (reference sequence). This CDR3 comprises 13 residues. In DNA, the CDR3 is TGTGCCAGTACGGAGAACAGCAATCAGCCCCAGCATTTT. It translates to CASTENSNQPQHF.

The CDR3: CASSVDRGTDTQYF. DNA for the CDR3: TGTGCCAGCAGCGTGGACAGGGGCACAGATACGCAGTATTTT. The J gene is TRBJ2-3, the V gene TRBV11-3, with 8 bases aligning to TRBD1. Trimming cost V 5 bases and J 1 base; bases outside gene matches: 2. The CDR3 extends over 14 amino acids. Germline V gene lookup returns CDR1 SGHNT and CDR2 YENEEA. The full variable domain, with the rest looked up from reference TRBV11-3 and TRBJ2-3, is EAGVVQSPRYKIIEKKQPVAFWCNPISGHNTLYWYLQNLGQGPELLIRYENEEAVDDSQLPKDRFSAERLKGVDSTLKIQPAELGDSAVYLCASSVDRGTDTQYFGPGTRLTVL.

The rearrangement uses TRBV11-2 and TRBJ2-2, with D possibly matching TRBD1 (6 bases). V lost 7 bases, J lost 5 bases, and 17 bases lay in between. Per the germline V gene, CDR1 is SGHAT and CDR2 is FQNNGV. The CDR3 consists of 15 residues. CDR3 sequence (DNA): TGTGCCAGCAAGAGGGGGAAGTCCCCGACCGGGGAGCTGTTTTTT. As protein: CASKRGKSPTGELFF.

This chain links TRBV30 with TRBJ1-6, with 7 bases that match TRBD1. Losses at the gene ends were 5 bases for V and 9 bases for J; bases not matched to a gene: 7. The CDR3 totals 13 residues. The germline CDR1 and CDR2 sequences are GTSNPN and SVGIG (reference sequence). Written as DNA, the CDR3 is TGTGCCTGGGGACAGGATTTAGGTTCACCCCTCCACTTT. Amino acids: CAWGQDLGSPLHF.

The V call is TRBV7-6, the J call TRBJ1-2; D uncertain. V lost 3 bases and J lost 7, with 12 bases in between. Germline V CDR1 and CDR2: SGHVS, FNYEAQ. The CDR3 length is 13 residues. The CDR3 sequence is CASSFGPTGGYTF. The CDR3 coding sequence is TGTGCCAGCAGCTTTGGTCCTACGGGTGGCTACACCTTC.

The rearrangement links TRBV18 to TRBJ1-2, with TRBD1 matching 7 bases. The V gene's germline CDR1 is KGHSH and CDR2 LQKENI. The CDR3 runs 16 residues. With V trimmed by 0 bases and J by 6 bases, 10 bases remained unmatched. CDR3 residues: CASSPPGLTGINGYTF. CDR3 DNA: TGTGCCAGCTCACCACCGGGACTGACAGGGATCAATGGCTACACCTTC.

V is TRBV6-5 and J is TRBJ2-7, with TRBD2 matching 14 bases. V gave up 5 bases and J gave up 6 bases; unmatched junction bases: 3. Germline CDR1 reads MNHEY; CDR2 reads SVGAGI. The CDR3 contains 14 residues. The CDR3 sequence: CASSRTSGGIEQYF. The CDR3 DNA follows: TGTGCCAGCAGTCGGACTAGCGGGGGGATCGAGCAGTACTTC.

This chain joins TRBV5-8 and TRBJ2-7, with a possible D match to TRBD2 (5 bases). CDR3 size: 12 residues. Germline assignment: CDR1 SGHTS and CDR2 YDEGEE. V was cut by 1 base and J by 4 bases, with 6 bases left in between. CDR3 DNA sequence: TGTGCCAGCAGCTTGTCGGGGTACGAGCAGTACTTC. It is translated as CASSLSGYEQYF. The full variable domain, with the rest looked up from reference TRBV5-8 and TRBJ2-7, is EAGVTQSPTHLIKTRGQQATLRCSPISGHTSVYWYQQALGLGLQFLLWYDEGEERNRGNFPPRFSGRQFPNYSSELNVNALELEDSALYLCASSLSGYEQYFGPGTRLTVT.

V is TRBV6-5 and J is TRBJ2-5; D is uncertain. Between the trimmed V and J ends, which lost 0 bases and 5 bases, there was a span of 16 bases. Germline V CDR1 and CDR2: MNHEY, SVGAGI. The length of the CDR3 is 16 residues. The chain's CDR3 is CASSYSVLAGRETQYF. DNA of the CDR3: TGTGCCAGCAGTTACTCGGTGTTGGCAGGTCGGGAGACCCAGTACTTC.

This clone was seen a single time. The V call is TRBV11-2, the J call TRBJ2-2, with 7 bases fitting TRBD1. The germline V gene has CDR1 SGHAT and CDR2 FQNNGV. This CDR3 has 15 amino acids. The J segment lost 5 bases and the V segment lost 5 bases, leaving 8 bases of the junction unmatched. The CDR3, as DNA: TGTGCCAGCAGCCCATCGACAGGGAGAACCGGGGAGCTGTTTTTT. Translation: CASSPSTGRTGELFF.

In regard to this clone: The same CDR3 arises from other DNA sequences in this sample as well. The chain carries TRBV6-5 and TRBJ2-7, with TRBD1 matching 8 bases. The junction had 5 bases not matched to a gene; V was cut back by 5 bases and J by 2 bases. Germline CDR1 reads MNHEY; CDR2 reads SVGAGI. CDR3 size: 14 residues. CDR3 bases: TGTGCCAGCAGTGGACAGGGCGGGACCTACGAGCAGTACTTC. Translating gives CASSGQGGTYEQYF.

V gene TRBV6-1 combines with J gene TRBJ2-6, with a weak D call TRBD1 (5 bases). The germline CDR1 and CDR2 sequences are MNHNS and SASEGT. The CDR3 has 15 amino acids. The V end was cut by 6 bases, the J end by 3 bases, with 12 bases between. The CDR3 reads CASREFRVGANVLTF. CDR3 nucleotides: TGTGCCAGCAGAGAGTTCAGGGTTGGGGCCAACGTCCTGACTTTC.

The V call is TRBV7-2, the J call TRBJ1-3; 7 bases line up with TRBD1. The CDR3 is 15 residues long. Germline trimming cut 0 bases from V and 8 bases from J; bases unmatched to any gene: 7. Germline CDR1 and CDR2: SGHTA and FQGNSA. This CDR3 reads CASSLATGRLDTIYF. CDR3 nucleotide sequence: TGTGCCAGCAGCTTAGCGACAGGGAGATTGGACACCATATATTTT. Variable domain in full (rest from reference TRBV7-2 and TRBJ1-3): GAGVSQSPSNKVTEKGKDVELRCDPISGHTALYWYRQSLGQGLEFLIYFQGNSAPDKSGLPSDRFSAERTGGSVSTLTIQRTQQEDSAVYLCASSLATGRLDTIYFGEGSWLTVV.

This chain links TRBV12-5 with TRBJ1-1; 7 bases map to TRBD1. V was pared by 5 bases and J by 4 bases, with 10 bases of the junction left unmatched. Germline assignment: CDR1 LGHNT and CDR2 FRNRAP. This CDR3 spans 15 amino acids. CDR3 bases: TGTGCTAGTGGTACCGGGACAGACGGAGCCACTGAAGCTTTCTTT. Protein: CASGTGTDGATEAFF.

This rearrangement joins TRBV9 to TRBJ2-3; 7 bases are a match to TRBD1. With V trimmed by 4 bases and J by 2 bases, 7 bases remained unmatched. Germline V CDR1 and CDR2: SGDLS, YYNGEE. The CDR3 has 15 amino acids. Here the CDR3 reads CASSPRDSSTDTQYF. The CDR3 region has the DNA TGTGCCAGCAGCCCAAGGGACAGCTCCACAGATACGCAGTATTTT.

This clone was counted a single time. The chain couples TRBV19 to TRBJ2-3; D perhaps matches TRBD2 (5 bases). The CDR3 runs to 16 residues. Trimming shortened V by 6 bases and J by 4 bases, and 20 bases separated the two germline ends. Germline lookup yields CDR1 LNHDA and CDR2 SQIVND (reference sequence). CDR3 in amino acids: CASRAPGSPSPDTQYF. The CDR3 nucleotides read TGTGCCAGTAGGGCACCGGGATCACCTTCACCAGATACGCAGTATTTT.

This clone was observed once. V and J are TRBV5-6 and TRBJ1-6; 8 bases line up with TRBD1. CDR3 length: 16 amino acids. Germline assignment: CDR1 SGHDT and CDR2 YYEEEE. J was trimmed by 6 bases and V by 2 bases; bases with no gene match: 7. CDR3 DNA: TGTGCCAGCAGCTTTCAAAGGACAGGGTCTAATTCACCCCTCCACTTT. Translated: CASSFQRTGSNSPLHF.

This chain uses TRBV9 with TRBJ1-3, with a weak D call TRBD1 (6 bases). Germline V gene sequence: CDR1 SGDLS, CDR2 YYNGEE. With 4 bases removed from V and 0 bases from J, the gap between germline ends came to 14 bases. The CDR3 spans 16 residues. The CDR3 reads CASSPRQASSGNTIYF. The CDR3 DNA is TGTGCCAGCAGCCCCCGACAGGCAAGCTCTGGAAACACCATATATTTT.